This TCR beta chain came from a study of T cells in Graves' hyperthyroidism and ophthalmopathy. RNA transcripts provided the source from which TCR beta CDR3 regions were amplified. Using the HTBI primer set, a first-round RT-PCR was run on the TCR CDR3. TCRdb reprocessed the multiplex PCR reads via MiXCR and lists one record per CDR3 protein. In the table there are over 500,000 distinct CDR3 sequences, 46% of which are singletons. This clonotype was observed a few times. The CDR3 totals 15 residues. V was shortened by 6 bases and J by 0 bases, with 12 bases between the two germline ends. Germline values: CDR1 MNHNS, CDR2 SASEGT.

The clonotype comes from an adult woman with Graves' disease, either hyperthyroidism or ophthalmopathy (not recorded which). Sequenced: peripheral blood or thyroid tissue (not recorded which). This rearrangement joins TRBV6-1 to TRBJ1-3, with D hard to call. CDR3 in amino acids: CASSSSTSSGNTIYF. The CDR3 DNA reads TGTGCCAGCAGCTCCAGCACGAGCTCTGGAAACACCATATATTTT.